This entry concerns a single T cell receptor beta chain. As yet, its antigen is unknown. The data stem from a study of cytomegalovirus exposure and HLA in healthy donors. General observations from the study: Association with HLA alleles at 0.05 false discovery rate was found for roughly 17,000 TCR beta sequences in a later analysis. Prior analysis indicated that the majority of TCR beta V segments exhibited productivity approximately 87% or approximately 30% of the time. With further analysis later on, most CMV-associated TCR beta chains appeared HLA-restricted.

Though probably carrying unrecorded immune exposures, donors were nominally healthy at sampling. The PCR made use of 60 Vbeta and 13 Jbeta primers. Method: immunoSEQ multiplex PCR; TCRdb's copy keeps in-frame clones and lacks some. The sample includes about 140,000 clones, roughly 72% of them seen just once. CDR1 is SGHKS, CDR2 YYEKEE, per germline (reference sequence). J gave up 5 bases and V 4 bases, and 12 bases lay outside the gene matches. There are 16 residues in the CDR3. Sequencing was performed on PBMCs. The J gene is TRBJ2-1, the V gene TRBV5-5; 7 bases are shared with TRBD2. The receptor was derived from a man between 35 and 55 years old in good health and CMV-seronegative. The CDR3 loop is CASSPTPGRGNNEQFF. The CDR3 DNA reads TGTGCCAGCAGCCCGACCCCGGGGCGGGGGAACAATGAGCAGTTCTTC.